This T cell receptor (beta chain) originates from a study of OX40 agonist ivuxolimab in advanced cancers. Study-level information: Patients were treated with intravenous ivuxolimab, dosed at 0.01 to 10 mg/kg and infused every 2 weeks. Enrollees could have had prior anti-PD-1, anti-PD-L1 or anti-CTLA-4 therapy, which 40% to 45% had received. Whole-study results and caveats: The study did not work out the antigen specificity of the expanded peripheral T cells. Certain nonresponders additionally had low normalized T-cell clonal expansion.

Clones were read by immunoSEQ multiplex PCR, and TCRdb kept only the in-frame ones, dropping some. The profile shows approximately 70,000 clones, about 82% of them singletons. There are 17 residues in the CDR3. This clone was recorded a few times. Antigen unknown. The chain employs TRBV21-1 and TRBJ2-7; the table's D call, TRBD1, has no DNA check behind it. TRBV21-1 is annotated as a pseudogene. The starting material was CD4+ or CD8+ T cells sorted from blood, obtained in a trial of the OX40 agonist ivuxolimab. The clonotype was recovered from an adult with an advanced solid tumor such as melanoma, head and neck, liver or kidney cancer. In DNA form, the CDR3 reads TGTGCCAGCAGCAAATCGTCCCGACAGGGTAGCACCTACGAGCAGTACTTC. This codes for CASSKSSRQGSTYEQYF.